Sequencing of this TCR beta chain was carried out in a study of response to subunit inactivated influenza vaccine. One entry per CDR3 protein, called by TCRdb with MiXCR from the RT-PCR reads. The sample yields about 190,000 distinct CDR3 sequences, approximately 15% seen once. This CDR3 comprises 15 residues. V was pared by 4 bases and J by 2 bases, with 14 bases between. Germline V gene sequence: CDR1 SGHKS, CDR2 YYEKEE (reference sequence). On this clonotype itself: The antigen is undetermined.

Broader study findings: There was a suggestion from the authors that each seasonal influenza vaccination recruits few new T cells.

The sequence derives from a man in his fifties who received an inactivated influenza vaccine. The V and J genes are TRBV5-5 and TRBJ2-3; D tentatively reads TRBD1 or TRBD2 (5 bases each). The input for sequencing was CD8+ T cells sorted from PBMCs, taken about 5 days after vaccination. The CDR3 coding sequence is TGTGCCAGCAGCGCCTGGGACGGACCCACAGATACGCAGTATTTT. Translated: CASSAWDGPTDTQYF. The full variable domain, in which reference TRBV5-5 and TRBJ2-3 provide the parts outside the CDR3, is DAGVTQSPTHLIKTRGQQVTLRCSPISGHKSVSWYQQVLGQGPQFIFQYYEKEERGRGNFPDRFSARQFPNYSSELNVNALLLGDSALYLCASSAWDGPTDTQYFGPGTRLTVL.